The text below deals with one TCR beta chain. CDR3 length equals 14 residues. J was trimmed by 8 bases and V by 2 bases; bases with no gene match: 5. CDR1 ENHRY and CDR2 SYGVKD come from the germline V gene. This entry belongs to a study of blood T cell repertoires in COVID-19. About the study: Acute and convalescent COVID-19 samples came from the United States, Italy and Spain. Sources were T cells, B-cell-depleted T cells, or PBMCs; the material itself was cDNA or gDNA.

In the source study's methods: By means of reference gene primer amplification, nucleated cell counts were estimated. Repertoires were generated with immunoSEQ multiplex PCR, while TCRdb's copy carries only in-frame clones and drops some. The DNA was the basis for D and trimming; V, J and clone size are from that table. Among over 100,000 clones listed, approximately 87% were seen once. The sequenced sample consisted of peripheral blood. The V call is TRBV10-3, the J call TRBJ2-1; 8 bases fit TRBD2. The sequence came from a woman aged 55-69 years with acute or convalescent COVID-19. The CDR3 sequence: CAISETRAGDEQFF. The CDR3 DNA follows: TGTGCCATCAGTGAGACCCGAGCGGGAGATGAGCAGTTCTTC.